This T cell receptor beta chain was observed in a study of T cells after yellow fever vaccination. Study-wide background: The SMART-Seq v4 Ultra Low Input method served to prepare the low-cell-number fractions. Notes on the study in general: Though it reached lower strength, the secondary response hit its peak faster, day 5 versus 15. Abundant clonotypes from the bulk population could get into FACS-sorted repertoires as contaminants.

CDR3 length equals 15 residues. The J segment lost 6 bases and the V segment lost 4 bases, leaving 6 bases of the junction unmatched. Germline V CDR1 and CDR2: DFQATT, SNEGSKA (reference sequence). The TCR cDNA carried a universal primer site and UMIs from 5'RACE template switching. Each CDR3 protein is one row after TCRdb ran MiXCR on the 5' RACE reads. The data contain 350,000 to 450,000 distinct CDR3 sequences, approximately 19% of them seen just once; the ten biggest clones take up about a sixth. This clonotype was counted at least ten times. Its antigen is unknown. The V call is TRBV20-1, the J call TRBJ2-2, with 12 bases aligning to TRBD1. Sequencing used PBMCs, obtained before the yellow fever booster vaccination. This TCR came from a man between 18 and 29 years old who received the YFV17D yellow fever vaccine. The CDR3 region is CSAIRGQGAAGELFF. In DNA, the CDR3 is TGCAGTGCTATCAGGGGACAGGGGGCTGCCGGGGAGCTGTTTTTT.